The present entry profiles one T cell receptor (beta chain) with its context. This clonotype was recorded many times. The antigen this receptor binds is unknown. No per-base quality is available; no much larger clone lies one base away. The record originates from a study of low-dose radiotherapy and immunotherapy resistance in tumors (dated by TCRdb to between 2021 and 2022). Notes on the research overall: Cohort 1 received 0.5 Gy per fraction every 2 weeks, with a prescribed total PTV dose of 6.5 Gy. Patients in Cohort 2 were given 1 Gy per fraction every two weeks, for a total of 13 Gy across 26 weeks. Patients were given nivolumab as a 240 mg flat dose every two weeks and ipilimumab at 1 mg/kg every six weeks, with both drugs delivered intravenously. Every two weeks, patients got intravenous cyclophosphamide at 200 mg/m2, given one day ahead of each radiation and immunotherapy administration. Aspirin 300 mg was taken orally once daily by patients for four cycles, starting on cycle 1 day 1. No randomization into treatment groups was done for the people taking part in the trial. Eight patients were included in the translational analysis, namely three from the first dose cohort plus the first five from the second dose cohort.

The sequencer was an Illumina HiSeq 2500. First-strand cDNA was synthesized with Superscript III and a set of TRAV- and TRBV-specific primers, covering both TCRalpha and TCRbeta chains. A roughly 18-cycle PCR with Phusion amplified the TCRs, pairing a constant-region primer with the adapter that was attached to the V primers. Isolated mRNA was amplified with the MessageAmp II aRNA Amplification Kit, using a roughly 15-hour in vitro transcription at 37°C. The Dynabeads mRNA DIRECT Purification Kit was used to isolate the mRNA for TCR sequencing. A second roughly 25-cycle Phusion PCR added indexed Illumina adapters, and products were purified with AMPure XP beads. The original methods were these. Using custom Perl scripts, TCR sequences encoding the same protein were pooled, out-of-frame sequences were removed, and the abundance of each clonotype was computed. The analysis excluded TCR sequences that were supported by just one read. Shannon entropy, Gini index, clonality, richness, and the frequency of TCRs shared between repertoires were included as repertoire metrics. TCRdb trimmed the raw reads at Q25, called clones with MiXCR and kept productive beta chains. Records with the same CDR3 protein are collapsed into one entry carrying the most frequent genes and DNA. V and J calls and clone size were set by TCRdb, not the authors. The sample table records tens of thousands of distinct CDR3 sequences; roughly a sixth of these occur just once. The leading ten clones occupy roughly 2.8% of the sample.

V is reduced by 1 base and J by 5 bases, leaving a spacing of 3 bases between them. The germline V gene (reference sequence) specifies LGHDT as CDR1 and YNNKEL as CDR2. From cysteine to phenylalanine, the CDR3 is 11 amino acids long. Of all the DNA, just the CDR3 is kept, 33 bases in frame from base 1. The time point label, read with the paper, signifies: before trial treatment. Donors were enrolled in RACIN, a single-arm phase I dose-escalation trial in which nivolumab, ipilimumab, aspirin, low-dose cyclophosphamide and low-dose radiotherapy were combined. Patients with advanced, TIL-negative solid tumors were considered eligible.

The chain joins TRBV3-1 to TRBJ2-7, with the D segment identity uncertain. This clonotype was sampled from a male donor with prostate cancer. The sample consisted of PBMCs, taken before treatment. Read as DNA, the sequence is TGTGCCAGCAGCCAAGGACACGAGCAGTACTTC. Its protein reads: CASSQGHEQYF.